The source of this T cell receptor beta chain is a study of blood T cells in healthy people across ages. Study-level findings and limits: Any changes in expanded clonotypes were possibly confounded, as donor CMV status remained unknown. Roughly linear declines in TCR beta diversity per million T cells occurred with age.

This CDR3 is 15 amino acids long. Between the trimmed V and J ends, which lost 0 bases and 4 bases, there was a span of 10 bases. Germline loops: CDR1 SGDLS, CDR2 YYNGEE. This clonotype was observed a few times. Antigen: not known. The use of a sample-barcoded 5' primer and a J-beta primer mix characterized a second PCR of 7 to 11 cycles. TCRdb fed the 5' RACE reads into MiXCR, producing one record per CDR3 protein. The table shows roughly 800,000 distinct CDR3 sequences, with 25% occurring only once. These data were also filed under a second study, of T cells of mothers and their children.

The sequence was collected from a boy aged 5-17 years in good health. Sequencing was done on a sample of blood. The V and J genes are TRBV9 and TRBJ2-2; D ambiguous. The CDR3 DNA is TGTGCCAGCAGCGTAGCGCTGGGCCGCACCGGGGAGCTGTTTTTT. It yields the protein CASSVALGRTGELFF.